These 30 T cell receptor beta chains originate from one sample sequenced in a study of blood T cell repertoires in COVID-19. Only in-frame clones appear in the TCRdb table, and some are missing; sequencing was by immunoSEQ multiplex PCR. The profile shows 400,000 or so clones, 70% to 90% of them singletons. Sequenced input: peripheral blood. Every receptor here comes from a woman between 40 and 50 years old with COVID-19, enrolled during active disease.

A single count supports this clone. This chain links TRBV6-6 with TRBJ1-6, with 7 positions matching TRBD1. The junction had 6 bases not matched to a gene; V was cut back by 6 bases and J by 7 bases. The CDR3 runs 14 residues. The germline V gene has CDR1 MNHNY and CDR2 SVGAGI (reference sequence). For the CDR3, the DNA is TGTGCCAGCAGACCGGGACAGTTAAATTCACCCCTCCACTTT. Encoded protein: CASRPGQLNSPLHF.

The CDR3: CASSSLGRGSNQPQHF. CDR3 DNA sequence: TGTGCCAGCAGTTCCCTCGGCAGAGGCAGCAATCAGCCCCAGCATTTT. The chain carries TRBV27 and TRBJ1-5; unclear D gene. The germline V gene has CDR1 MNHEY and CDR2 SMNVEV (reference sequence). Trimming removed 4 bases at V and 1 base at J, with 14 bases between. This CDR3 comprises 16 residues.

DNA of the CDR3: TGTGCCAGCAGTACCGGGACTAGCGGGAGTACTTACTTC. Its protein is CASSTGTSGSTYF. V is TRBV9 and J is TRBJ2-7, with 14 bases identical to TRBD2. The CDR3 has 13 amino acids. The trim removed 5 bases at V and 13 bases at J, leaving 8 bases unmatched. Per germline, CDR1 SGDLS and CDR2 YYNGEE. The full variable domain, in which reference TRBV9 and TRBJ2-7 provide the parts outside the CDR3, is DSGVTQTPKHLITATGQRVTLRCSPRSGDLSVYWYQQSLDQGLQFLIQYYNGEERAKGNILERFSAQQFPDLHSELNLSSLELGDSALYFCASSTGTSGSTYFGPGTRLTVT.

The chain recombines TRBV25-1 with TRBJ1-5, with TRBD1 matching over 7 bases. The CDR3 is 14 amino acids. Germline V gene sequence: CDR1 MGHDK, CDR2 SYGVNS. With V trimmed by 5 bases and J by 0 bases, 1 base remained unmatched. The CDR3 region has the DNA TGTGCCAGCAGTCAGGGGGGTAGCAATCAGCCCCAGCATTTT. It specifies CASSQGGSNQPQHF.

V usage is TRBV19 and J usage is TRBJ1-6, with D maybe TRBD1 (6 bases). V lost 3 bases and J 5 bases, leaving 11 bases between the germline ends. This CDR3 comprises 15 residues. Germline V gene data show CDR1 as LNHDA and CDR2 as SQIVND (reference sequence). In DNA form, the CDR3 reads TGTGCCAGTAGTATGAGGCAGGGGAATAATTCACCCCTCCACTTT. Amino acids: CASSMRQGNNSPLHF.

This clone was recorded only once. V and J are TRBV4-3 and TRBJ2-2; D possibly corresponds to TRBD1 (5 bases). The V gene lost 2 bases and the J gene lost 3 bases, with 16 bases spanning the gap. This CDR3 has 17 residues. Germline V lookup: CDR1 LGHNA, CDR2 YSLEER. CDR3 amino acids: CASSQFARGTDTGELFF. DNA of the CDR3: TGCGCCAGCAGCCAATTCGCTAGGGGCACGGACACCGGGGAGCTGTTTTTT.

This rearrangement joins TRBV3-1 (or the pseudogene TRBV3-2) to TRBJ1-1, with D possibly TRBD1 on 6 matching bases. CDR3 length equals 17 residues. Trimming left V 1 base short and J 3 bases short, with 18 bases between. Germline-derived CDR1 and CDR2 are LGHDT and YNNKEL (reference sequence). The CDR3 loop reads CASSQGRGAGKDTEAFF. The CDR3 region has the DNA TGTGCCAGCAGCCAAGGTCGGGGGGCGGGGAAGGACACTGAAGCTTTCTTT.

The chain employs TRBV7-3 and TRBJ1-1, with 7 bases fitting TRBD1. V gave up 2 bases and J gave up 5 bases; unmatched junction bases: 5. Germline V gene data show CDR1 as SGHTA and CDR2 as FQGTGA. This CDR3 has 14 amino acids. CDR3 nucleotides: TGTGCCAGCAGCTTACGACAGGGCTTAACTGAAGCTTTCTTT. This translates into CASSLRQGLTEAFF.

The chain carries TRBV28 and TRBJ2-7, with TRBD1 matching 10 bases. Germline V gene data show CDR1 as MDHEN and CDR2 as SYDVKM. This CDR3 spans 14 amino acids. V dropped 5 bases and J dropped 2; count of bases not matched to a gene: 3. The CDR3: CASSATGGAYEQYF. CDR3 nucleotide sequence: TGTGCCAGCAGTGCGACAGGGGGCGCCTACGAGCAGTACTTC.

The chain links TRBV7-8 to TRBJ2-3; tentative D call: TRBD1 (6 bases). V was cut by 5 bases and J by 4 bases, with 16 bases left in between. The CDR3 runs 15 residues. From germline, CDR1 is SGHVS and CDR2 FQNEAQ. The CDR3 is CASSPQGSRADTQYF. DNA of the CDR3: TGTGCCAGCAGCCCCCAGGGGTCTAGGGCAGATACGCAGTATTTT. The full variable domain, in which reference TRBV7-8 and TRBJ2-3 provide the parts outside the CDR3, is GAGVSQSPRYKVAKRGQDVALRCDPISGHVSLFWYQQALGQGPEFLTYFQNEAQLDKSGLPSDRFFAERPEGSVSTLKIQRTQQEDSAVYLCASSPQGSRADTQYFGPGTRLTVL.

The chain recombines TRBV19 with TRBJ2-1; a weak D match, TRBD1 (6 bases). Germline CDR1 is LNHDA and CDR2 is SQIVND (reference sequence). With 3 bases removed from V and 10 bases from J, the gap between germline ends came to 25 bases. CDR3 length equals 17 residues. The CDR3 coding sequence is TGTGCCAGTAGTATCCGGTCATCGGCAGGTCTAAGGGGGGAGCAGTTCTTC. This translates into CASSIRSSAGLRGEQFF.

The CDR3 DNA reads TGTGCCAGCAGCCCCACCGGGACAGGGATTAATTCACCCCTCCACTTT. Amino acids: CASSPTGTGINSPLHF. V is TRBV28 and J is TRBJ1-6, with 9 bases matching TRBD1. J was trimmed by 6 bases and V by 6 bases; bases with no gene match: 9. CDR1 MDHEN and CDR2 SYDVKM come from the germline V gene. The CDR3 covers 16 residues.

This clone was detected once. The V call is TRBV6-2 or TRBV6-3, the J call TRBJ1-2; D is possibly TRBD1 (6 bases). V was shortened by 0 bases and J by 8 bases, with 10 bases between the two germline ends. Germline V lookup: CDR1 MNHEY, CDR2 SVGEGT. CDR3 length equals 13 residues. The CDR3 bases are TGTGCCAGCAGTTACTCCCAGGGGTACGGCTACACCTTC. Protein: CASSYSQGYGYTF.

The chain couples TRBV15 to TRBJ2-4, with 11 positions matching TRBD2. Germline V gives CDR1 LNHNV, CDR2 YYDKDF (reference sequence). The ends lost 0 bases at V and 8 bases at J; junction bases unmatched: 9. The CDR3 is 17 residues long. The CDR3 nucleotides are TGTGCCACCAGCAGAGAGCGACTAGCGGGAAGCAGGGACATTCAGTACTTC. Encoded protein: CATSRERLAGSRDIQYF.

Here the CDR3 reads CASSLGTENTEAFF. In DNA form, the CDR3 reads TGTGCCAGCAGTCTCGGGACAGAGAACACTGAAGCTTTCTTT. J is TRBJ1-1 and V is TRBV28; 7 bases line up with TRBD1. The V gene's germline CDR1 is MDHEN and CDR2 SYDVKM. The V gene end was trimmed by 5 bases and the J gene end by 1 base; junction bases not matched to a gene: 4. The length of the CDR3 is 14 residues.

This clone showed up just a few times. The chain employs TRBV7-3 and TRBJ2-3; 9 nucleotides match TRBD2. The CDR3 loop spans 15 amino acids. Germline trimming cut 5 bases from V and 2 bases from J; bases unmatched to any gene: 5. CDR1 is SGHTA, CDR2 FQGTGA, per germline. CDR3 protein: CASSPLAGNTDTQYF. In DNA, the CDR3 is TGTGCCAGCAGCCCTCTAGCGGGAAACACAGATACGCAGTATTTT.

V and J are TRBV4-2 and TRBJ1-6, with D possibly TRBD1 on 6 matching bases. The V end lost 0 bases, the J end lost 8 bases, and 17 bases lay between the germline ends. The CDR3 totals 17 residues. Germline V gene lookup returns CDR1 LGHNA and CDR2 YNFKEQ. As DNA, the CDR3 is TGTGCCAGCAGCCAAGAAGCAACCGGGACAAGGGATTCACCCCTCCACTTT. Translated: CASSQEATGTRDSPLHF.

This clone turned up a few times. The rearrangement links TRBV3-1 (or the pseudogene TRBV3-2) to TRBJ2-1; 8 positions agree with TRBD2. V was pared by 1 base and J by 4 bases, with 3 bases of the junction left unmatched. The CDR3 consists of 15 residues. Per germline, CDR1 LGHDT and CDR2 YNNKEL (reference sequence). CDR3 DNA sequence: TGTGCCAGCAGCCAAGGCGGGAGGATGTACAATGAGCAGTTCTTC. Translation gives CASSQGGRMYNEQFF.

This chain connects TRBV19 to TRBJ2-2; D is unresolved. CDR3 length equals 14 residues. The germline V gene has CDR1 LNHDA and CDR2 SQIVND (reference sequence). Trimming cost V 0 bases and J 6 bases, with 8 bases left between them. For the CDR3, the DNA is TGTGCCAGTAGTATAGAAGGAGTCGCCGGGGAGCTGTTTTTT. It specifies CASSIEGVAGELFF.

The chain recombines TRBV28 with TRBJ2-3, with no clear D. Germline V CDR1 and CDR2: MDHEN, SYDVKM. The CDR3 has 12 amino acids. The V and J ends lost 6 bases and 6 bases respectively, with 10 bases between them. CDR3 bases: TGTGCCAGCAGCCCCACGAGGGATACGCAGTATTTT. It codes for CASSPTRDTQYF.

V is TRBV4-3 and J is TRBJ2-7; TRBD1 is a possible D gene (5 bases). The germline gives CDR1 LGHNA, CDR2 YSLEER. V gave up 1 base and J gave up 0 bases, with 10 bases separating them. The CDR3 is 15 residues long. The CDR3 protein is CASSQVYRSSYEQYF. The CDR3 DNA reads TGCGCCAGCAGCCAAGTCTACAGGAGCTCCTACGAGCAGTACTTC.

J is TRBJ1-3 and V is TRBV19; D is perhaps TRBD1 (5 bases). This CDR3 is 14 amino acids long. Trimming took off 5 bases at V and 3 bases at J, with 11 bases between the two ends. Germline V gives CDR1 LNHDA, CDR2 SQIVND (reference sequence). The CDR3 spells CASSLQGLGNTIYF. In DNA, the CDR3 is TGTGCCAGTAGTCTGCAGGGCCTTGGAAACACCATATATTTT. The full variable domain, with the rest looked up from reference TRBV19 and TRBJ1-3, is DGGITQSPKYLFRKEGQNVTLSCEQNLNHDAMYWYRQDPGQGLRLIYYSQIVNDFQKGDIAEGYSVSREKKESFPLTVTSAQKNPTAFYLCASSLQGLGNTIYFGEGSWLTVV.

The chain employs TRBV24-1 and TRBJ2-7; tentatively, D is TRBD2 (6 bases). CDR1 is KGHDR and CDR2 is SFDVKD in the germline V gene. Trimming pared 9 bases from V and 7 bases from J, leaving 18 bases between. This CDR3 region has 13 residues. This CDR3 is CATGGRDFREQYF. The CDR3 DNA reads TGTGCCACCGGCGGCAGGGACTTCCGGGAGCAGTACTTC.

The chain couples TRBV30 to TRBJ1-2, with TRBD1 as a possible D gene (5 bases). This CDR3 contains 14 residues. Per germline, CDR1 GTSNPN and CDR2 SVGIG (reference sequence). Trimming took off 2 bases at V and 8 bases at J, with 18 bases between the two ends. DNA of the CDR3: TGTGCCTGGAGTAGGAGCCAGGGCGTGAGCGGCTACACCTTC. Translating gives CAWSRSQGVSGYTF.

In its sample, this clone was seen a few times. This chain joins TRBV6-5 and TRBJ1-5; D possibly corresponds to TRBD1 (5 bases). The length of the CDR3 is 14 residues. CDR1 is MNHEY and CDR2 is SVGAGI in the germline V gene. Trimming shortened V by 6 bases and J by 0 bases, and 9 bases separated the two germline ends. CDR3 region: CASRRDYSNQPQHF. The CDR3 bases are TGTGCCAGCAGGAGGGACTATAGCAATCAGCCCCAGCATTTT.

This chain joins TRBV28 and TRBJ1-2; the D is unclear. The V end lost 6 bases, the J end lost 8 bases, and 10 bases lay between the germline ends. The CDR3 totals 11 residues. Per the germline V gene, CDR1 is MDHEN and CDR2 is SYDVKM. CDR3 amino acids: CASSTQRGYTF. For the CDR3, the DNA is TGTGCCAGCAGCACCCAGCGGGGCTACACCTTC.

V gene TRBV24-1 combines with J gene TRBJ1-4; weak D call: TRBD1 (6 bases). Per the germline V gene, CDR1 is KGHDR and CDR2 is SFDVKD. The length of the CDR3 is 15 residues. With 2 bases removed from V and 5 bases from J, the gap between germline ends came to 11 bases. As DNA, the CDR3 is TGTGCCACCAGTGATTCCAGGGGACCGAATGAAAAACTGTTTTTT. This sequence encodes CATSDSRGPNEKLFF.

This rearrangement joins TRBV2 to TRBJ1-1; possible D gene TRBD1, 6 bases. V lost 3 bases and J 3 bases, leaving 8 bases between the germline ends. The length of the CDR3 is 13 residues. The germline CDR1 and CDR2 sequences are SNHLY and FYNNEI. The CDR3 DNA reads TGTGCCAGCAGTGAGGGGGCCTACACTGAAGCTTTCTTT. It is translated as CASSEGAYTEAFF.

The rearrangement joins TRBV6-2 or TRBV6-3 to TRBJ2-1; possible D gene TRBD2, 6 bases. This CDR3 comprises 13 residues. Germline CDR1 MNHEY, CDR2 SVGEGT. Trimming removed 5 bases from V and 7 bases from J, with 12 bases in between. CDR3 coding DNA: TGTGCCAGCAGTGGCGTTGGGGGGAATGAGCAGTTCTTC. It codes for CASSGVGGNEQFF.

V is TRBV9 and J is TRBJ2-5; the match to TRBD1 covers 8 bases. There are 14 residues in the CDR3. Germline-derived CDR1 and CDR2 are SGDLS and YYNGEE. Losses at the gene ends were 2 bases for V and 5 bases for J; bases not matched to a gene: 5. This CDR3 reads CASSVQGARETQYF. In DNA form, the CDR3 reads TGTGCCAGCAGCGTCCAGGGGGCCAGGGAGACCCAGTACTTC.